The rows below give T cell receptor beta chains drawn from one sample of a study of T cells in Graves' hyperthyroidism and ophthalmopathy. MiXCR, run by TCRdb on the multiplex PCR reads, gives a single entry per CDR3 protein. This table has 600,000 to 900,000 distinct CDR3 sequences, approximately 16% appearing once. Source material: blood. The receptors come from a man younger than 35 with Graves' hyperthyroidism. Both conserved end residues are trimmed from each CDR3. Size values are once, few and many counts, or a class for expanded clones, and some rows have none.

TRBV7-2	TRBJ2-1	many	ASSAGGIYEQF
TRBV6-4	TRBJ2-2	few	ASSDSEVGELF
TRBV2	TRBJ1-1	many	ASSDIGGIGEAF
TRBV7-9	TRBJ2-2	few	ASSFRDRDPSDTGELF
TRBV28	TRBJ2-7	many	ASSRRTSRTSYEQY
TRBV28	TRBJ1-2	NA	ASTHGGGRDGYT
TRBV6-2/TRBV6-3	TRBJ2-3	few	ATEAGYSTDTQY
TRBV20-1	TRBJ2-7	few	SARAPSTTGEQY
TRBV24-1	TRBJ2-3	few	ATSDFAGLALGTDTQY
TRBV2	TRBJ1-1	NA	ASFSGRTEAF
TRBV20-1	TRBJ2-7	NA	SARDQGRIGEQY
TRBV7-8	TRBJ1-5	NA	ASSLAGDWTGEVQPQH
TRBV13	TRBJ1-6	few	ASSLQNSPLH
TRBV5-8	TRBJ1-4	many	ASSRNGRNEKLF
TRBV27	TRBJ1-4	few	ASGGGGEKLF
TRBV6-5	TRBJ2-5	few	ASSDSGTGTQY
TRBV12-3/TRBV12-4	TRBJ2-1	many	ASSTVLGVEQF
TRBV27	TRBJ2-3	NA	ASSSGPGQTQY
TRBV29-1	TRBJ2-5	NA	SVEVPWGGTSHQETQY
TRBV27	TRBJ2-3	few	ASSYLAISTDTQY
TRBV5-1	TRBJ2-7	NA	ASSPARYEQY
TRBV7-9	TRBJ2-1	NA	ASSFPLTLNYNEQF
TRBV20-1	TRBJ1-4	many	SAGDRGRNEKLF
TRBV12-3/TRBV12-4	TRBJ2-5	many	ASSLGPKETQY
TRBV28	TRBJ2-3	many	ASSPLPPDTQY
TRBV28	TRBJ2-3	many	ASSIAGVSTDTQY
TRBV28	TRBJ2-3	many	ASRLGGTDTQY
TRBV7-2	TRBJ2-5	few	ASSSTGIQETQY
TRBV7-2	TRBJ1-2	NA	ASSPQGQAANYGYT
TRBV10-1	TRBJ1-5	NA	ASRTSTASSQPQH
TRBV4-3	TRBJ2-1	few	ASSQKGQGRNEQF
TRBV28	TRBJ2-7	many	ASSAGSKVGEQY
TRBV28	TRBJ2-3	many	ASVGREALDTQY
TRBV30	TRBJ2-1	once	AWSGRTSYNEQF
TRBV12-3/TRBV12-4	TRBJ1-2	once	ASSFTINYGYT
TRBV2	TRBJ2-5	many	ASGSGQGIGESQY
TRBV10-3	TRBJ1-5	few	AIRRGGDGNQPQH
TRBV7-8	TRBJ2-1	NA	ASSLAPAFRSSPYNEQF
TRBV18	TRBJ2-1	many	ASSRNPSGKPSYNEQF
TRBV20-1	TRBJ2-5	NA	SARPRHDYQETQY
TRBV28	TRBJ1-1	few	ASRRQGSEAF
TRBV11-1	TRBJ2-7	many	ASSLEGYYEQY
TRBV7-2	TRBJ2-7	NA	ASSLGDGGGDEQY
TRBV30	TRBJ2-1	many	AWSPRTSGMKSSYNEQF
TRBV20-1	TRBJ2-3	NA	SAELLSTDTQY
TRBV6-5	TRBJ2-4	NA	ASSYGGGREKNIQY
TRBV7-3	TRBJ2-3	NA	ASSLYGTSSDTQY
TRBV5-1	TRBJ2-7	many	ASSPDLGRRSYEQY
TRBV7-2	TRBJ1-4	many	ASSVESAGGHEKLF
TRBV30	TRBJ2-1	many	AWRGASESYNEQF
TRBV6-1	TRBJ2-3	NA	ASRWGGTISTDTQY
TRBV18	TRBJ1-3	NA	ASSRDSLSGNTIY
TRBV29-1	TRBJ2-1	NA	SVGKRGPYNEQF
TRBV5-5	TRBJ2-7	NA	ASSLDALGTYEQY
TRBV6-1	TRBJ1-5	NA	ASSELGGGQPQR
TRBV25-1	TRBJ2-1	many	ASSGAGDTYNEQF
TRBV2	TRBJ2-1	many	ASTLDRETNEQF
TRBV4-3	TRBJ2-2	NA	ASSRLKTDGGELF